This TCR beta chain was captured in a study of cytomegalovirus exposure and HLA in healthy donors. About the research overall: The 100 million to 140 million unique TCR beta sequences, from approximately 170 million T cells, were found by an earlier analysis. Study-wide points: DRB1 had the most TCR associations and HLA-C the fewest, a later analysis found, with rates varying by HLA locus. Only CMV serostatus was available as immune exposure information.

Those who donated were healthy bone marrow donors. Amplification used 60 Vbeta primers and 13 Jbeta primers. Libraries were prepared by immunoSEQ multiplex PCR; TCRdb keeps only in-frame clonotypes and omits some of them. Altogether roughly 120,000 clones are present, around 73% being singletons, with the ten largest covering approximately 5%. The CDR3 contains 15 residues. Germline V gene data show CDR1 as PRHDT and CDR2 as FYEKMQ (reference sequence). V trimming: 8 bases; J trimming: 4 bases; junction bases outside the gene matches: 10. On this clone itself: Its antigen is not known.

The chain recombines TRBV13 with TRBJ2-2; 7 bases agree with TRBD1. This clonotype was obtained from a woman aged 30 to 39 in good health and CMV-seropositive. The sequenced sample was PBMCs. The DNA for the CDR3 is TGTGCCAGCTATGGTCGGACAGGAGGCACCGGGGAGCTGTTTTTT. This sequence encodes CASYGRTGGTGELFF.